This is a list of T cell receptor beta chains from one sample in a study of shared clonotypes between healthy human individuals. Assay used: immunoSEQ multiplex PCR; TCRdb lists only in-frame clones, some missing. The table includes over 2 million clones, around 96% detected once. Sequencing was performed on naive CD8+ T cells sorted from blood. Receptors were obtained from a man between 18 and 29 years old in good health. Each CDR3 is given with its conserved first and last residue. A D gene is named only where the DNA matches it firmly. Only some rows state a clone size, as once, few, many or a class for expanded clones.

J gene,D gene,V gene,clone size,CDR3 DNA,CDR3 protein
TRBJ1-1,TRBD1,TRBV7-9,.,TGTGCCAGCAGCACGAATTTGGCGACAGGGACGGGCACTGAAGCTTTCTTT,CASSTNLATGTGTEAFF
TRBJ2-2,TRBD2,TRBV30,.,TGTGCCTGGGGGTTACAGGGGATCTTGACTAGCGGGAGGGCCACCGGGGAGCTGTTTTTT,CAWGLQGILTSGRATGELFF
TRBJ2-7,.,TRBV5-6,.,TGTGCCAGCAGCTTGGAGGGCGAGCAGTACTTC,CASSLEGEQYF
TRBJ1-4,.,TRBV29-1,.,TGCAGCGCACCAAGGGCGGAGGGAAAACTGTTTTTT,CSAPRAEGKLFF
TRBJ1-3,.,TRBV21-1,.,TGTGCCAGCAGCAAAGCGCACAGGGTCGCTGGAAACACCATATATTTT,CASSKAHRVAGNTIYF
TRBJ2-1,TRBD1,TRBV5-6,.,TGTGCCAGCAGCTTGGCATCCAGGGGGTATTACAATGAGCAGTTCTTC,CASSLASRGYYNEQFF
TRBJ2-1,TRBD2,TRBV2,.,TGTGCCAGCAGTGAAGTCCTTAGCGGGGGGGGCAATGAGCAGTTCTTC,CASSEVLSGGGNEQFF
TRBJ2-1,.,TRBV7-2,.,TGTGCCAGCAGCTTATCTCAGGCGGGTGGCAATGAGCAGTTCTTC,CASSLSQAGGNEQFF
TRBJ2-4,.,TRBV7-9,.,TGTGCCAGCTCTTCTACCAACGACATTCAGTACTTC,CASSSTNDIQYF
TRBJ2-3,.,TRBV4-2,.,TGTGCCAGCAGCCAAGATGTTAACGGGATGGCAGATACGCAGTATTTT,CASSQDVNGMADTQYF
TRBJ2-7,.,TRBV27,.,TGTGCCAGCAGTTTAAGAGGGAGCTACGAGCAGTACTTC,CASSLRGSYEQYF
TRBJ1-5,.,TRBV6-1,.,TGTGCCAGCAGTGAGATGGGGGACCCGCAGCCCCAGCATTTT,CASSEMGDPQPQHF
TRBJ2-7,.,TRBV27,.,TGTGCCAGCAGTTTAACCGGCGGTACGGGGTACGAGCAGTACTTC,CASSLTGGTGYEQYF
TRBJ2-7,.,TRBV7-8,.,TGTGCCAGCAGCTTGAGCCAGCCCTACGAGCAGTACTTC,CASSLSQPYEQYF
TRBJ2-7,TRBD1,TRBV7-9,.,TGTGCCAGCAGCCCAGGGGATAGACAGGGATCCTACGAGCAGTACTTC,CASSPGDRQGSYEQYF
TRBJ2-7,.,TRBV4-1,.,TGCGCCAGCGGGCTGACAGAATCCTACGAGCAGTACTTC,CASGLTESYEQYF
TRBJ2-2,TRBD1,TRBV5-4,.,TGTGCCAGCAGCCTTGACAGGGGAAACACCGGGGAGCTGTTTTTT,CASSLDRGNTGELFF
TRBJ2-1,.,TRBV5-1,.,TGCGCCAGCAGCTTGGCCCTAGCCGGGGAGCAGTTCTTC,CASSLALAGEQFF
TRBJ1-1,.,TRBV6-5,.,TGTGCCAGCAGTTACGGAGGGGAGGCCGCTTTCTTT,CASSYGGEAAFF
TRBJ2-1,TRBD2,TRBV5-4,.,TGTGCCAGCAGCGAGTGGACTAGCGGATTCTACAATGAGCAGTTCTTC,CASSEWTSGFYNEQFF
TRBJ1-5,.,TRBV27,.,TGTGCCAGCAGTTTAGGACAAGGGCGAAATCAGCCCCAGCATTTT,CASSLGQGRNQPQHF
TRBJ1-4,.,TRBV7-9,once,TGTGCCAGCAGCTTAGCGCAAGGGATTGAAAAACTGTTTTTT,CASSLAQGIEKLFF
TRBJ2-7,.,TRBV6-5,.,TGTGCCAGCAGTTACGCCGGGGCAGGTTACGAGCAGTACTTC,CASSYAGAGYEQYF
TRBJ1-6,.,TRBV4-3,.,TGCGCCAGCAGCCAAGATAGCCAGTCCTATAATTCACCCCTCCACTTT,CASSQDSQSYNSPLHF
TRBJ1-5,.,TRBV19,.,TGTGCCAGTAGTATTCCAGACTGGGGCAATCAGCCCCAGCATTTT,CASSIPDWGNQPQHF
TRBJ2-3,TRBD1,TRBV5-6,.,TGTGCCAGCAGCTTCGACGGACAGGGGTCGACAGATACGCAGTATTTT,CASSFDGQGSTDTQYF
TRBJ1-1,.,TRBV7-9,.,TGTGCCAGCAGCTTACTTCCCAATCCCACTGAAGCTTTCTTT,CASSLLPNPTEAFF
TRBJ2-7,.,TRBV5-4,once,TGTGCCAGCAGCTTTGGGGATTACGAGCAGTACTTC,CASSFGDYEQYF
TRBJ2-7,.,TRBV10-1,.,TGCGCCAGCAGTGCGGGACCCAACTACGAGCAGTACTTC,CASSAGPNYEQYF
TRBJ1-4,TRBD1,TRBV18,.,TGTGCCAGCTCACTCCGGGACAGGGGATCTGAGACTAATGAAAAACTGTTTTTT,CASSLRDRGSETNEKLFF
TRBJ1-1,.,TRBV28,once,TGTGCCAGCAGTCCCCTGGTGTGGGGGGCTGAGGTTGAAGCTTTCTTT,CASSPLVWGAEVEAFF
TRBJ2-5,TRBD1,TRBV10-1,.,TGCGCCAGCACCTACAGGGGTATTGGGACCCAGTACTTC,CASTYRGIGTQYF